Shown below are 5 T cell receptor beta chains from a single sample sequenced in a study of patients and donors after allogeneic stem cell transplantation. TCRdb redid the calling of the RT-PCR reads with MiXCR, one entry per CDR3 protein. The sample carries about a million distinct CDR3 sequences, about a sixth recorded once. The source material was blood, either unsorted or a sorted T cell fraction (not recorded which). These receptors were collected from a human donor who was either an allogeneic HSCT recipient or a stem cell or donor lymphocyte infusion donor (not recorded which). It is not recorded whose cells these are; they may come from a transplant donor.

The CDR3 bases are TGTGCCACCAGGGGATCGGACAGGGACAATGAGCAGTTCTTC. Translation: CATRGSDRDNEQFF. This chain links TRBV24-1 with TRBJ2-1; 8 bases are shared with TRBD1. There are 14 residues in the CDR3. V lost 7 bases, J lost 5 bases, and 6 bases stayed unmatched. From germline, CDR1 is KGHDR and CDR2 SFDVKD.

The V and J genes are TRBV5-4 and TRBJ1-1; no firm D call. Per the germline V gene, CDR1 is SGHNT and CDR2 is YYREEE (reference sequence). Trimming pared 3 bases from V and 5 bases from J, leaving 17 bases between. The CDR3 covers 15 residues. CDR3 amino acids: CASSYGVEGWTEAFF. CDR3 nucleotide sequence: TGTGCCAGCAGCTACGGAGTGGAAGGGTGGACTGAAGCTTTCTTT.

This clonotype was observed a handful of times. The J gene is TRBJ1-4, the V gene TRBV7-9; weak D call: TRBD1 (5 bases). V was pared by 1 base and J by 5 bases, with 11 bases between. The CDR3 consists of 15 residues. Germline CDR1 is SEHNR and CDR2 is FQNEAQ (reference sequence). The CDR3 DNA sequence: TGTGCCAGCAGCTTAGAGACAGTTACAAATGAAAAACTGTTTTTT. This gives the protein CASSLETVTNEKLFF.

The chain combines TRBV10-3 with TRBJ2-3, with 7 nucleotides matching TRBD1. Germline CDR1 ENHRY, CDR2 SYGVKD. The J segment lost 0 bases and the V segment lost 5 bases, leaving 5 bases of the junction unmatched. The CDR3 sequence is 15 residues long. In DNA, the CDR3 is TGTGCCATCAGTTCCGGGACAGTGAGCACAGATACGCAGTATTTT. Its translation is CAISSGTVSTDTQYF.

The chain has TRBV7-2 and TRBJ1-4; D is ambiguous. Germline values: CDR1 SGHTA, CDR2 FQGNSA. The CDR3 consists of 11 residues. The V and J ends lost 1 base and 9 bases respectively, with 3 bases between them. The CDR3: CASSLEKKLFF. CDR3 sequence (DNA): TGTGCCAGCAGCTTAGAGAAAAAACTGTTTTTT.